A selection of T cell receptor beta chains follows, all from one sample in a study of spatial heterogeneity in lung cancer. Each CDR3 protein is one row after TCRdb ran MiXCR on the 5' RACE reads. The sample includes about 23,000 distinct CDR3 sequences, roughly 6.7% of them seen just once. The specimen comprised lung tumor tissue, sampled at surgery. The receptor source for this set is a male donor with early-stage non-small cell lung cancer. CDR3s include the opening cysteine and the closing phenylalanine or tryptophan. A D gene is named only where the DNA matches it firmly. Only some rows state a clone size, as once, few, many or a class for expanded clones.

V,size,D,J,DNA,CDR3
TRBV28,medium-sized,.,TRBJ2-6,TGTGCCAGCAGTATTAGCTCTGGGGCCAACGTCCTGACTTTC,CASSISSGANVLTF
TRBV9,many,TRBD1,TRBJ1-4,TGTGCCAGCAGCACCAGGGGGGCCAGTTCGGGAAAACTGTTTTTT,CASSTRGASSGKLFF
TRBV7-2,many,.,TRBJ1-6,TGTGCCAGCAGCTCTGGACGAGTCAATTCACCCCTCCACTTT,CASSSGRVNSPLHF
TRBV20-1,.,TRBD1,TRBJ2-5,TGCAGTGCCACTAAGGCGGGACAGGGAGCCTTGGGGACCCAGTACTTC,CSATKAGQGALGTQYF
TRBV29-1,medium-sized,.,TRBJ2-7,TGCAGCGTTGATGCGGACGACTCCTACGAGCAGTACTTC,CSVDADDSYEQYF
TRBV3-1,many,.,TRBJ1-1,TGTGCCAGCAGCCGGGGGGCTGAAGCTTTCTTT,CASSRGAEAFF
TRBV5-1,few,TRBD1,TRBJ1-1,TGCGCCAGCAGCCCATATCGGGACAGGGACACTGAAGCTTTCTTT,CASSPYRDRDTEAFF
TRBV1,many,.,TRBJ1-6,TGCACCAGCAGATTAAAGCCAGGGATGGCTTTCTATAATTCACCCCTCCACTTT,CTSRLKPGMAFYNSPLHF
TRBV20-1,many,.,TRBJ1-4,TGCAGTGCTATCGAAAGGGGCGGTGAAAAACTGTTTTTT,CSAIERGGEKLFF
TRBV7-6,many,.,TRBJ2-5,TGTGCCAGCAGCTTAGCTGTCCAAGAGACCCAGTACTTC,CASSLAVQETQYF
TRBV24-1,many,TRBD1,TRBJ2-4,TGTGCCACCAGTGACTCGGGACAGGGGGATGCCAAAAACATTCAGTACTTC,CATSDSGQGDAKNIQYF
TRBV20-1,medium-sized,TRBD1,TRBJ1-6,TGCAGTGCTAGAGGTGGGACAGGGAGCTCCTATAATTCACCCCTCCACTTT,CSARGGTGSSYNSPLHF